Sequencing of this T cell receptor beta chain was carried out in a study of shared clonotypes between healthy human individuals (dated by TCRdb to 2020 to 2021). The study in broad terms: The cohort comprised a couple of women and three men aged 18 to 49 years. For each donor, CD4 naive and CD4 memory were each run on three plates, CD8 naive on two plates, and CD8 memory on one plate. To estimate repertoire size and how much clonotypes are shared between individuals, the study performed deep sequencing of blood TCR repertoires from five healthy adults. To increase sequencing depth and limit assay-specific biases, different laboratories used diverse techniques to prepare libraries and sequence TCR repertoires. Between about 0.85 and 10 billion PBMCs per donor were obtained by leukapheresis.

The CDR3, cysteine through phenylalanine, is 16 amino acids long. Only the CDR3 DNA is retained, 48 bases long and in frame from the first base. In the germline V gene (reference sequence), CDR1 corresponds to SGHKS and CDR2 to YYEKEE. V was cut back by 4 bases and J by 1 base, leaving a gap of 18 bases between them. Donors were healthy HIV-negative adults with no recently reported acute infections or vaccinations. Every donor was a Caucasian adult residing in Nashville, Tennessee, USA. The CD8 memory samples were a combination of magnetically selected CD45RO+ cells and CCR7-negative CD45RA+ effector memory (TemRA) cells. After blood collection by leukapheresis, PBMCs were isolated using Ficoll-Histopaque density gradient centrifugation and then cryopreserved in the vapor phase of liquid nitrogen. Analytical flow cytometry was used to check the purity and quantity of each magnetically sorted T cell population. Genomic DNA was isolated from each sorted fraction and quantified by UV absorbance on a Nanodrop 2000c.

Results the study describes overall, beyond this receptor: Sampling was limited to blood, and TCR repertoires in tissue likely differ from TCR repertoires in blood. Compared with non-shared clonotypes, clonotypes shared by all four sorted-subset donors had higher generation probabilities. Across several donors, around 5.4% of naive CD4, roughly 3.5% of naive CD8, roughly 2.2% of memory CD4, and 0.4% of memory CD8 clonotypes were shared. Naive subsets generally had larger estimated clonotype richness than memory subsets. Pairwise subsampling led to the expectation that sequencing depth would affect the degree of clonotype sharing among donors. Rarefaction of sorted-subset datasets indicated incomplete sequencing despite the large sequencing depth. The genetic and exposure-history diversity represented was limited by the small number of donors.

Regarding this clone: Which antigen it targets is not known. Per-nucleotide qualities are absent, and no much larger clonotype sits a single base away.

TCR CDR3 regions were amplified from genomic DNA by multiplex PCR using the deep immunoSEQ assay. Extracted genomic DNA from each cell subset was spread evenly across all wells of several immunoSEQ 96-well plates, with each plate serving as a replicate. Each replicate PCR for sorted subsets received around 0.2 ug genomic DNA, equal to tens of thousands of T cell genomes. Purified libraries were quantified with a Qubit 3.0 fluorometer, sized on a Bioanalyzer 2100, and re-quantified with the KAPA Library Quantification kit. Every immunoSEQ 96-well plate was sequenced on a separate single-read 150-cycle Illumina NextSeq 550 flow cell. In the authors' own workflow: Because the immunoSEQ output held only junctional sequences and lacked quality scores, the filtering could not match the filtering applied to full-length reads. To assign V/J genes and CDR3, sequences were annotated using PyIR, a Python wrapper for IgBLAST v1.9, with IMGT germline references. Any read was removed if the V/J assignment was weak (E-value above 1e-6), the CDR3 was missing, or the read contained stop codons, out-of-frame junctions, or ambiguous translated residues. V3J clonotypes were defined by identical inferred V gene, J gene, and CDR3 amino acid sequence. To compute the percentage overlap between repertoires, the number of shared unique clonotypes was divided by the size of the smaller repertoire. Repertoire richness was assessed with RTK rarefaction, the Chao1 estimator, and Recon v2.1 estimates of unobserved clonotypes. Generation probabilities were computed with OLGA for all TCRbeta clonotypes obtained by the gDNA method from a few donors. TCRdb limited this immuneACCESS table to in-frame rearrangements with V and J called. A share of clones is missing; checked studies link under half to unresolved V genes, and the rest is unexplained. That table is the source of V, J and clone size, and D and trimming were worked out from the DNA. The sample includes about 380,000 clones, with approximately 97% observed a single time. Around 0.32% of the sample is in the top ten clones.

The V and J segments used are TRBV5-5 and TRBJ2-7, with TRBD2 tentatively as D gene (6 bases match). The specimen sequenced was memory CD8+ T cells sorted from blood. Taken with the paper, the label for cell subset or site translates to: CD45RO+ cells pooled with CCR7-negative TemRA cells. The source is a young man in good health. CDR3 protein: CASSIIPGLKSYEQYF. The DNA is as follows: TGTGCCAGCAGCATTATACCGGGACTCAAATCCTACGAGCAGTACTTC.